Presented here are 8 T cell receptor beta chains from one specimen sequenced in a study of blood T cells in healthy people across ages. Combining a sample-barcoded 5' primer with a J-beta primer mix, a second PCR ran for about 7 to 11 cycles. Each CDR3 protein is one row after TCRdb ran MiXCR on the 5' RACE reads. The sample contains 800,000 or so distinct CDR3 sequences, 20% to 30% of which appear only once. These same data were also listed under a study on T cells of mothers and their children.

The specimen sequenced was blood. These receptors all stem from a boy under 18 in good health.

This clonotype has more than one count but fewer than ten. CDR3 in amino acids: CATSDEADITDTQYF. For the CDR3, the DNA is TGTGCCACCAGTGATGAAGCGGATATCACAGATACGCAGTATTTT. V is TRBV24-1 and J is TRBJ2-3, with D maybe TRBD2 (5 bases). From germline, CDR1 is KGHDR and CDR2 SFDVKD. V was trimmed by 3 bases and J by 2 bases, leaving 11 bases between them. The length of the CDR3 is 15 residues.

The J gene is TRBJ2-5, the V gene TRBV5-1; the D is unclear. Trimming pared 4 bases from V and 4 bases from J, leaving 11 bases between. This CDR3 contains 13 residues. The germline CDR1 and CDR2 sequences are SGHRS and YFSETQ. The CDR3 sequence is CASSARWGETQYF. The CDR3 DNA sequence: TGCGCCAGCAGCGCCAGATGGGGAGAGACCCAGTACTTC. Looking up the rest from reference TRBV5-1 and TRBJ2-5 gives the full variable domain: KAGVTQTPRYLIKTRGQQVTLSCSPISGHRSVSWYQQTPGQGLQFLFEYFSETQRNKGNFPGRFSGRQFSNSRSEMNVSTLELGDSALYLCASSARWGETQYFGPGTRLLVL.

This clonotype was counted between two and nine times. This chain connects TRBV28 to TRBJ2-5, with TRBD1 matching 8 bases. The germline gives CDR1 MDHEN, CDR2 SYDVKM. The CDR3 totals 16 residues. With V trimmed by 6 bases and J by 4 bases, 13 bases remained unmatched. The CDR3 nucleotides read TGTGCCAGCAGCAAAGTCGGGCAGGGGGCGAGAGAGACCCAGTACTTC. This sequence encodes CASSKVGQGARETQYF.

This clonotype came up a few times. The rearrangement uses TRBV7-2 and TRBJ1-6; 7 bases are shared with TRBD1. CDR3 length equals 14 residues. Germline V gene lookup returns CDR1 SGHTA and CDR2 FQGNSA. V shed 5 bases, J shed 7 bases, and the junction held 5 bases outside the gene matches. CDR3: CASSGRDRNSPLHF. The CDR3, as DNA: TGTGCCAGCAGCGGACGGGACAGAAATTCACCCCTCCACTTT.

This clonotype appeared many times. The CDR3 DNA sequence: TGTGCCAGCAGTTTTGCCGGGACCACTAATGAAAAACTGTTTTTT. It translates to CASSFAGTTNEKLFF. V is TRBV28 and J is TRBJ1-4, with TRBD1 as a possible D gene (5 bases). CDR1 and CDR2 from the germline V gene are MDHEN and SYDVKM. The CDR3 runs 15 residues. V was pared by 3 bases and J by 2 bases, with 10 bases between.

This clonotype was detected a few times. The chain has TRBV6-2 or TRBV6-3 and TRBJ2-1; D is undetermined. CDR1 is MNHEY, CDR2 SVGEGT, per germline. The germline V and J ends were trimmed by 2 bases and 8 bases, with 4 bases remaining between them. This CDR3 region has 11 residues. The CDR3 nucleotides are TGTGCCAGCAGTTACATCGATGAGCAGTTCTTC. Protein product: CASSYIDEQFF.

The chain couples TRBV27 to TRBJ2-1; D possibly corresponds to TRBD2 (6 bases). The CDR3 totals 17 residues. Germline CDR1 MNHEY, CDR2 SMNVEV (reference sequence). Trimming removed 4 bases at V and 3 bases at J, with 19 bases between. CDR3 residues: CASSSSNSGRVYNEQFF. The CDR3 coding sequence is TGTGCCAGCAGTTCGAGCAATTCCGGGAGAGTCTACAATGAGCAGTTCTTC.

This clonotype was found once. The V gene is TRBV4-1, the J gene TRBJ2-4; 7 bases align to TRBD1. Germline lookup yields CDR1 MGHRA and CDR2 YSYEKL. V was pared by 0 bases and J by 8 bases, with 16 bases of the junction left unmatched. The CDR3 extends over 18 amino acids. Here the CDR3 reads CASSQDRRIRGLRDIQYF. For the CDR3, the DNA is TGCGCCAGCAGCCAAGATCGGAGGATAAGGGGGCTAAGGGACATTCAGTACTTC.